These 16 T cell receptor beta chains were sequenced from one sample in a study of blood T cell repertoires in COVID-19. Data came from immunoSEQ multiplex PCR; TCRdb stores just in-frame clones and leaves some out. The sample holds fewer than 100,000 clones; roughly 84% are singletons and the top ten take 4.9%. Sequencing was done on a sample of peripheral blood. The receptors were sampled from an elderly woman with acute or convalescent COVID-19.

The chain combines TRBV7-2 with TRBJ2-5; maybe TRBD1 (6 bases). This CDR3 comprises 15 residues. The germline V gene has CDR1 SGHTA and CDR2 FQGNSA. V lost 3 bases and J 4 bases, leaving 15 bases between the germline ends. Written as DNA, the CDR3 is TGTGCCAGCAGCTTCAAACTGGGGGCCGGAGAGACCCAGTACTTC. Protein: CASSFKLGAGETQYF.

The chain's CDR3 is CASSNRRGGETQYF. CDR3 DNA: TGTGCCAGCAGTAACCGCAGGGGTGGGGAGACCCAGTACTTC. The chain links TRBV6-5 to TRBJ2-5, with D maybe TRBD1 (6 bases). CDR1 and CDR2 from the germline V gene are MNHEY and SVGAGI. Trimming pared 5 bases from V and 5 bases from J, leaving 15 bases between. The CDR3 loop spans 14 amino acids.

The chain uses TRBV19 and TRBJ1-5; TRBD1 matches at 7 bases. The trim removed 6 bases at V and 7 bases at J, leaving 6 bases unmatched. Germline-derived CDR1 and CDR2 are LNHDA and SQIVND (reference sequence). This CDR3 has 13 residues. The CDR3 DNA is TGTGCCAGTAGCAACGACAGGGACCAGCCCCAGCATTTT. Its translation is CASSNDRDQPQHF.

The chain carries TRBV2 and TRBJ2-7; 10 nucleotides match TRBD1. V lost 6 bases and J lost 2; bases outside the gene matches: 4. The CDR3 sequence is 14 residues long. Germline-derived CDR1 and CDR2 are SNHLY and FYNNEI. The CDR3 sequence is CASSDGTGAYEQYF. The CDR3 coding sequence is TGTGCCAGCAGCGATGGGACAGGGGCCTACGAGCAGTACTTC.

The CDR3 here is CASSVDVQGAYNEQFF. The CDR3 nucleotides read TGTGCCAGCAGCGTAGATGTCCAGGGGGCCTACAATGAGCAGTTCTTC. The J gene is TRBJ2-1, the V gene TRBV9; 7 bases are a match to TRBD1. The CDR3 is 16 residues long. From germline, CDR1 is SGDLS and CDR2 YYNGEE. V shed 0 bases and J 2 bases; nucleotides not matched to a gene: 5.

This clone showed up just once. This chain joins TRBV6-1 and TRBJ1-1; 8 bases line up with TRBD1. The CDR3 is 15 amino acids. V lost 3 bases and J lost 8; bases outside the gene matches: 11. From germline, CDR1 is MNHNS and CDR2 SASEGT. Here the CDR3 reads CASSEGGQVVVEAFF. The CDR3 DNA follows: TGTGCCAGCAGTGAGGGGGGACAGGTTGTAGTAGAAGCTTTCTTT.

The chain joins TRBV2 to TRBJ2-2, with D hard to call. With 5 bases removed from V and 4 bases from J, the gap between germline ends came to 8 bases. The CDR3 has 13 amino acids. CDR1 is SNHLY and CDR2 is FYNNEI in the germline V gene. DNA for the CDR3: TGTGCCAGCAGTAAGTGGAGCACCGGGGAGCTGTTTTTT. Translating gives CASSKWSTGELFF. The variable domain in full, completed from reference TRBV2 and TRBJ2-2, reads EPEVTQTPSHQVTQMGQEVILRCVPISNHLYFYWYRQILGQKVEFLVSFYNNEISEKSEIFDDQFSVERPDGSNFTLKIRSTKLEDSAMYFCASSKWSTGELFFGEGSRLTVL.

This sequence joins TRBV6-1 and TRBJ1-2; D may be TRBD1 (6 bases). This CDR3 contains 15 residues. Germline values: CDR1 MNHNS, CDR2 SASEGT. V lost 2 bases and J lost 2, with 12 bases in between. The DNA for the CDR3 is TGTGCCAGCAGTGAATCGGCAGGGGTCAACTATGGCTACACCTTC. Its protein is CASSESAGVNYGYTF.

This chain uses TRBV6-5 with TRBJ1-1; the D gene is possibly TRBD1 (5 bases). Germline CDR1 is MNHEY and CDR2 is SVGAGI. The CDR3 contains 12 residues. Trimming pared 5 bases from V and 8 bases from J, leaving 12 bases between. The chain's CDR3 is CASSRDRREAFF. CDR3 coding DNA: TGTGCCAGCAGTCGCGACAGAAGAGAAGCTTTCTTT.

The J gene is TRBJ1-6, the V gene TRBV18; D gene ambiguous. V shed 4 bases and J shed 10 bases, with 14 bases lying between them. The CDR3 sequence is 14 residues long. The germline V gene has CDR1 KGHSH and CDR2 LQKENI. CDR3 sequence (DNA): TGTGCCAGCTCACGTTCGCGGGTCGAGTCACCCCTCCACTTT. Its translation: CASSRSRVESPLHF.

The chain joins TRBV2 to TRBJ1-5; 11 nucleotides agree with TRBD1. The junction had 2 bases not matched to a gene; V was cut back by 5 bases and J by 5 bases. Germline CDR1 SNHLY, CDR2 FYNNEI. CDR3 length: 14 amino acids. In DNA form, the CDR3 reads TGTGCCAGCAGTTCGGACAGGGGGCATCAGCCCCAGCATTTT. The encoded protein is CASSSDRGHQPQHF.

The rearrangement joins TRBV27 to TRBJ1-1, with a weak D call TRBD1 (5 bases). Germline V CDR1 and CDR2: MNHEY, SMNVEV (reference sequence). V lost 8 bases and J lost 0, with 19 bases in between. The CDR3 has 16 residues. The CDR3 DNA is TGTGCCAGCTCTTGGAGGGGTTTTGGGATGAACACTGAAGCTTTCTTT. It translates to CASSWRGFGMNTEAFF.

This clone showed up just once. This chain links TRBV30 with TRBJ1-1; 8 nucleotides align to TRBD1. The CDR3 length is 13 residues. In germline, CDR1 is GTSNPN, CDR2 SVGIG (reference sequence). The ends lost 3 bases at V and 4 bases at J; junction bases unmatched: 4. The CDR3 DNA is TGTGCCTGGAGCTACAGGGGGGGCACTGAAGCTTTCTTT. It is translated as CAWSYRGGTEAFF. Together with reference TRBV30 and TRBJ1-1, the CDR3 gives the full variable domain: SQTIHQWPATLVQPVGSPLSLECTVEGTSNPNLYWYRQAAGRGLQLLFYSVGIGQISSEVPQNLSASRPQDRQFILSSKKLLLSDSGFYLCAWSYRGGTEAFFGQGTRLTVV.

CDR3 coding DNA: TGTGCCAGCAGCTTACCTGGTGGGAGATACTACGAGCAGTACTTC. The encoded protein is CASSLPGGRYYEQYF. This sequence joins TRBV7-9 and TRBJ2-7; D is possibly TRBD2 (5 bases). The CDR3 sequence is 15 residues long. Deletions cut 2 bases from V and 3 bases from J, with 14 bases between. Germline V gene lookup returns CDR1 SEHNR and CDR2 FQNEAQ (reference sequence).

The chain uses TRBV15 and TRBJ1-3; 7 bases match TRBD1. J gave up 0 bases and V 3 bases, and 2 bases lay outside the gene matches. CDR3 length: 15 residues. Germline CDR1 LNHNV, CDR2 YYDKDF (reference sequence). The CDR3 here is CATSSRQGSGNTIYF. CDR3 sequence (DNA): TGTGCCACCAGCAGTAGACAGGGCTCTGGAAACACCATATATTTT.

This clone was counted a few times. The chain joins TRBV5-4 to TRBJ2-7; 13 bases agree with TRBD2. V lost 4 bases to trimming and J lost 3 bases; unmatched junction nucleotides: 4. The length of the CDR3 is 15 residues. CDR1 is SGHNT, CDR2 YYREEE, per germline (reference sequence). For the CDR3, the DNA is TGTGCCAGCAGCCGGGGACTAGCGGGAAACTACGAGCAGTACTTC. Amino acids: CASSRGLAGNYEQYF.